This passage covers 24 T cell receptor beta chains from one sample sequenced in a study of vaccination and CD4 T cells after COVID-19. Their specific antigens are unknown. CD4+ T cells that had been cultured provided DNA sequenced with the Oncomine TCR Beta short-read assay. Each CDR3 protein gets one entry after TCRdb re-called the PCR reads with MiXCR. The sample shows about 18,000 distinct CDR3 sequences, nearly 60% of them seen only once. Treatment denoted: approximately nine-day PBMC culture with coronavirus spike peptide pools or control peptides (ViraFEST assay). The specimen comprised CD4+ T cells from blood, cultured in vitro, sampled before SARS-CoV-2 vaccination. The receptors stem from a human donor who had recovered from COVID-19.

The chain has TRBV28 and TRBJ2-7; the match to TRBD1 covers 9 bases. The ends lost 5 bases at V and 4 bases at J; junction bases unmatched: 9. Germline CDR1 is MDHEN and CDR2 is SYDVKM. The length of the CDR3 is 15 residues. The CDR3 DNA reads TGTGCCAGCAGTGTAAGTGACAGGGGGATGTACGAGCAGTACTTC. Encoded protein: CASSVSDRGMYEQYF.

This rearrangement joins TRBV29-1 to TRBJ2-7, with D unresolved. Trimming pared 0 bases from V and 0 bases from J, leaving 6 bases between. CDR1 is SQVTM and CDR2 is ANQGSEA in the germline V gene. This CDR3 region has 13 residues. In DNA, the CDR3 is TGCAGCGTTGAAGACTACGCCTCCTACGAGCAGTACTTC. Translation gives CSVEDYASYEQYF.

CDR3: CSVRGVEGTDTQYF. For the CDR3, the DNA is TGCAGCGTTCGGGGGGTCGAGGGCACAGATACGCAGTATTTT. V is TRBV29-1 and J is TRBJ2-3, with 7 bases aligning to TRBD2. The junction had 6 bases not matched to a gene; V was cut back by 5 bases and J by 1 base. The CDR3 extends over 14 amino acids. The germline CDR1 and CDR2 sequences are SQVTM and ANQGSEA.

V is TRBV7-8 and J is TRBJ1-3; D call uncertain. CDR3 length equals 14 residues. V lost 1 base and J lost 1, with 5 bases in between. Germline V gives CDR1 SGHVS, CDR2 FQNEAQ. The CDR3 DNA sequence: TGTGCCAGCAGCTTAGATGGGTCTGGAAACACCATATATTTT. As protein: CASSLDGSGNTIYF. Together with reference TRBV7-8 and TRBJ1-3, the CDR3 gives the full variable domain: GAGVSQSPRYKVAKRGQDVALRCDPISGHVSLFWYQQALGQGPEFLTYFQNEAQLDKSGLPSDRFFAERPEGSVSTLKIQRTQQEDSAVYLCASSLDGSGNTIYFGEGSWLTVV.

In this sample, this clonotype turned up a few times. The chain couples TRBV30 to TRBJ2-3; tentatively, D is TRBD1 or TRBD2 (5 bases each). This CDR3 region has 13 residues. CDR1 GTSNPN and CDR2 SVGIG come from the germline V gene (reference sequence). With 1 base removed from V and 6 bases from J, the gap between germline ends came to 11 bases. The CDR3 sequence is CAWSGEGWDTQYF. CDR3 bases: TGTGCCTGGAGTGGTGAGGGGTGGGATACGCAGTATTTT.

CDR3 protein: CASPDAGSYEQYF. CDR3 DNA sequence: TGTGCCAGCCCTGACGCAGGCTCCTACGAGCAGTACTTC. The V and J genes are TRBV6-1 and TRBJ2-7; D uncertain. V was clipped by 8 bases and J by 0 bases, with 11 bases between them. From germline, CDR1 is MNHNS and CDR2 SASEGT. The CDR3 is made up of 13 amino acids.

J is TRBJ2-7 and V is TRBV27; D may correspond to TRBD1 or TRBD2 (6 bases each). This CDR3 is built from 15 residues. Trimming took 3 bases from V and 6 from J, leaving 18 bases between them. Germline V lookup: CDR1 MNHEY, CDR2 SMNVEV (reference sequence). CDR3 residues: CASSFRGARNGEQYF. The CDR3 DNA sequence: TGTGCCAGCAGTTTTAGGGGGGCGCGAAATGGCGAGCAGTACTTC.

This clonotype was counted a few times. V is TRBV20-1 and J is TRBJ1-4, with a possible D match to TRBD1 (6 bases). CDR3 length: 16 amino acids. V gave up 2 bases and J gave up 2 bases, with 15 bases separating them. Per the germline V gene, CDR1 is DFQATT and CDR2 is SNEGSKA (reference sequence). The CDR3 loop is CSARSVTGITNEKLFF. CDR3 DNA: TGCAGTGCTAGATCCGTAACAGGGATTACTAATGAAAAACTGTTTTTT.

V is TRBV20-1 and J is TRBJ1-6; 10 bases agree with TRBD1. Germline CDR1 is DFQATT and CDR2 is SNEGSKA (reference sequence). This CDR3 is built from 13 residues. V dropped 8 bases and J dropped 10; count of bases not matched to a gene: 8. This CDR3 is CSPGGTGVSPLHF. For the CDR3, the DNA is TGCAGTCCCGGGGGGACAGGGGTATCACCCCTCCACTTT.

The sample holds a few counts of this clonotype. CDR3 sequence: CASSLKQPQHF. The CDR3, as DNA: TGTGCCAGCAGCTTGAAGCAGCCCCAGCATTTT. The chain recombines TRBV5-6 with TRBJ1-5; D ambiguous. The germline CDR1 and CDR2 sequences are SGHDT and YYEEEE. Trimming removed 1 base from V and 7 bases from J, with 3 bases in between. This CDR3 has 11 residues. Variable domain in full (rest from reference TRBV5-6 and TRBJ1-5): DAGVTQSPTHLIKTRGQQVTLRCSPKSGHDTVSWYQQALGQGPQFIFQYYEEEERQRGNFPDRFSGHQFPNYSSELNVNALLLGDSALYLCASSLKQPQHFGDGTRLSIL.

This clonotype occurred a few times. The chain carries TRBV27 and TRBJ2-2; the D call may be TRBD1 or TRBD2 (5 bases each). The germline gives CDR1 MNHEY, CDR2 SMNVEV (reference sequence). CDR3 size: 16 residues. V was pared by 6 bases and J by 4 bases, with 18 bases between. DNA for the CDR3: TGTGCCAGCAGCCGAGGACTGGGGCCGAGCACCGGGGAGCTGTTTTTT. As protein: CASSRGLGPSTGELFF.

This clonotype was found a few times. The rearrangement uses TRBV12-3 or TRBV12-4 and TRBJ1-1, with D possibly matching TRBD1 (6 bases). The germline V and J ends were trimmed by 4 bases and 2 bases, with 8 bases remaining between them. The CDR3 runs 13 residues. The CDR3 DNA is TGTGCCAGCAGTTCACAGGGAAACACTGAAGCTTTCTTT. Translating gives CASSSQGNTEAFF.

The rearrangement links TRBV28 to TRBJ2-1; 8 bases are a match to TRBD2. Trimming cost V 4 bases and J 4 bases; bases outside gene matches: 9. Germline lookup yields CDR1 MDHEN and CDR2 SYDVKM. The CDR3 runs 16 residues. CDR3 sequence reads: CASSSSGSRSYNEQFF. The DNA for the CDR3 is TGTGCCAGCAGTTCGAGCGGGAGTAGGTCTTACAATGAGCAGTTCTTC. The variable domain in full, with the rest retrieved from reference TRBV28 and TRBJ2-1, is DVKVTQSSRYLVKRTGEKVFLECVQDMDHENMFWYRQDPGLGLRLIYFSYDVKMKEKGDIPEGYSVSREKKERFSLILESASTNQTSMYLCASSSSGSRSYNEQFFGPGTRLTVL.

This clonotype was observed a handful of times. The gene calls are TRBV30 and TRBJ2-7; D gene uncertain. The germline gives CDR1 GTSNPN, CDR2 SVGIG (reference sequence). The CDR3 consists of 14 residues. Trimming pared 2 bases from V and 5 bases from J, leaving 16 bases between. The CDR3 loop reads CAWSLSSRGNEQYF. The CDR3 DNA follows: TGTGCCTGGAGTTTGTCCAGCCGAGGCAACGAGCAGTACTTC.

V gene TRBV30 combines with J gene TRBJ1-2; D not certain. V was trimmed by 0 bases and J by 4 bases, leaving 9 bases between them. CDR1 is GTSNPN, CDR2 SVGIG, per germline (reference sequence). The CDR3 length is 13 residues. CDR3 sequence: CAWSVGHSYGYTF. The CDR3, as DNA: TGTGCCTGGAGTGTAGGGCACAGCTATGGCTACACCTTC.

The chain has TRBV27 and TRBJ1-1; D unclear. The V gene lost 7 bases and the J gene lost 1 base, with 25 bases spanning the gap. Germline lookup yields CDR1 MNHEY and CDR2 SMNVEV (reference sequence). This CDR3 contains 18 residues. In DNA form, the CDR3 reads TGTGCCAGCAACCTACGTGCGAGCACCCTCCTAAGGAACACTGAAGCTTTCTTT. It specifies CASNLRASTLLRNTEAFF.

This clonotype has a handful of counts. This chain uses TRBV6-2 or TRBV6-3 with TRBJ2-5; D is perhaps TRBD1 (5 bases). CDR1 is MNHEY and CDR2 is SVGEGT in the germline V gene. Trimming took 7 bases from V and 5 from J, leaving 17 bases between them. This CDR3 spans 14 amino acids. The CDR3 DNA follows: TGTGCCAGCATCGACCAGGGCGCCTTCGAGACCCAGTACTTC. Protein sequence: CASIDQGAFETQYF.

This chain connects TRBV5-1 to TRBJ2-5, with 10 bases that match TRBD1. This CDR3 is 15 amino acids long. Germline trimming cut 5 bases from V and 5 bases from J; bases unmatched to any gene: 9. Germline V gene lookup returns CDR1 SGHRS and CDR2 YFSETQ. This CDR3 is CASRDRDRGWETQYF. The CDR3 DNA follows: TGCGCCAGCAGGGACCGGGACAGGGGCTGGGAGACCCAGTACTTC.

The rearrangement links TRBV12-3 or TRBV12-4 to TRBJ1-2, with D tentatively TRBD1 (6 bases). CDR3 size: 15 residues. V was clipped by 5 bases and J by 6 bases, with 19 bases between them. CDR3 coding DNA: TGTGCCAGCAGTACACCGGGACACACGGAGGATGGCTACACCTTC. This encodes CASSTPGHTEDGYTF.

The chain recombines TRBV20-1 with TRBJ2-7; D unclear. CDR3 size: 12 residues. Germline V lookup: CDR1 DFQATT, CDR2 SNEGSKA (reference sequence). Deletions cut 3 bases from V and 6 bases from J, with 12 bases between. The CDR3 loop reads CSASSLAGEQYF. The CDR3 nucleotides read TGCAGTGCTAGTAGCTTAGCCGGCGAGCAGTACTTC.

This rearrangement joins TRBV2 to TRBJ1-2; maybe TRBD1 (5 bases). This CDR3 is 13 amino acids long. CDR1 is SNHLY, CDR2 FYNNEI, per germline. V was shortened by 1 base and J by 7 bases, with 10 bases between the two germline ends. CDR3 coding DNA: TGTGCCAGCAGTGAAGAGGCAGGGTCTGGCTACACCTTC. As protein: CASSEEAGSGYTF.

In its sample, this clonotype ranks as medium-sized. This chain uses TRBV6-4 with TRBJ2-3; TRBD2 aligns across 11 bases. The CDR3 has 21 residues. CDR1 and CDR2 (germline): MRHNA, SNTAGT. V shed 6 bases and J 4 bases; nucleotides not matched to a gene: 24. CDR3 DNA: TGTGCCAGCAGCGCCCGACCGACTAGCGGGACCTTTCTCCCCCACTCAGATACGCAGTATTTT. Translated, it gives CASSARPTSGTFLPHSDTQYF.

The CDR3 reads CSARDVGGELGDTQYF. In nucleotides, the CDR3 is TGCAGTGCTAGAGATGTTGGGGGAGAGCTGGGGGATACGCAGTATTTT. The V gene is TRBV20-1, the J gene TRBJ2-3; D is possibly TRBD1 or TRBD2 (5 bases each). Deletions cut 0 bases from V and 6 bases from J, with 19 bases between. This CDR3 has 16 amino acids. Germline V gene sequence: CDR1 DFQATT, CDR2 SNEGSKA (reference sequence).

This clonotype has just a few counts. The chain couples TRBV19 to TRBJ1-5, with TRBD1 matching 11 bases. Germline CDR1 LNHDA, CDR2 SQIVND (reference sequence). J lost 5 bases, V lost 6 bases, and 9 bases had no gene match. The CDR3 consists of 16 residues. The CDR3 is CASRLSGTGGHQPQHF. CDR3 nucleotides: TGTGCCAGTAGGCTTTCCGGGACAGGGGGACATCAGCCCCAGCATTTT.